Listed below are T cell receptor beta chains from one sample, sequenced in a study of response to subunit inactivated influenza vaccine. TCRdb re-called the RT-PCR reads with MiXCR, one entry per CDR3 protein. The repertoire holds around 200,000 distinct CDR3 sequences, with roughly 12% as singletons. The same sample was also used in a study of T cells expressing NK-cell markers.

The material was CD8+ T cells sorted from PBMCs, obtained 11 to 12 days after vaccination. The origin of the receptors is a man aged 50-59 years who received an inactivated influenza vaccine. The conserved cysteine and the conserved F or W are not part of the CDR3 here. Clone sizes are given selectively: once, few, many, or a class where the clone is expanded.

abundance: -
j_gene: TRBJ2-3
len: 15
v_gene: TRBV28
CDR3aa: ASSLFGRYEGTDTQY

abundance: -
j_gene: TRBJ2-1
len: 13
v_gene: TRBV3-1
CDR3aa: ASSQGLNSYNEQF

abundance: few
j_gene: TRBJ1-1
len: 13
v_gene: TRBV7-9
CDR3aa: ASSPADGWNTEAF

abundance: few
j_gene: TRBJ2-5
len: 15
v_gene: TRBV14
CDR3aa: ASSQDGRGQTQETQY

abundance: few
j_gene: TRBJ1-1
len: 10
v_gene: TRBV7-9
CDR3aa: ASSFRSPEAF

abundance: many
j_gene: TRBJ2-1
len: 11
v_gene: TRBV4-1
CDR3aa: ASSLRQWDEQF

abundance: -
j_gene: TRBJ2-7
len: 9
v_gene: TRBV6-6
CDR3aa: ASSGGPEQY

abundance: few
j_gene: TRBJ2-1
len: 14
v_gene: TRBV5-7
CDR3aa: ASSYSSGGSYNEQF

abundance: -
j_gene: TRBJ1-2
len: 13
v_gene: TRBV5-1
CDR3aa: ASSSRTETSYGYT

abundance: few
j_gene: TRBJ2-7
len: 16
v_gene: TRBV28
CDR3aa: ASSFPTPGTGPSYEQY

abundance: -
j_gene: TRBJ1-3
len: 13
v_gene: TRBV11-1
CDR3aa: ASSLTASSGNTIY

abundance: -
j_gene: TRBJ2-1
len: 13
v_gene: TRBV20-1
CDR3aa: SAFSGSVGYNEQF

abundance: -
j_gene: TRBJ2-5
len: 10
v_gene: TRBV6-6
CDR3aa: ASSYYKETQY

abundance: many
j_gene: TRBJ1-5
len: 13
v_gene: TRBV7-9
CDR3aa: ASSKDGTANQPQH

abundance: few
j_gene: TRBJ2-1
len: 14
v_gene: TRBV27
CDR3aa: ASSSSSGGAVAEQF

abundance: few
j_gene: TRBJ2-3
len: 12
v_gene: TRBV12-3/TRBV12-4
CDR3aa: ASSLSFGRDTQY

abundance: few
j_gene: TRBJ2-3
len: 14
v_gene: TRBV7-8
CDR3aa: ASSFLTGSGADTQY

abundance: -
j_gene: TRBJ2-7
len: 14
v_gene: TRBV5-6
CDR3aa: ASSLALGVVLYEQY

abundance: few
j_gene: TRBJ2-3
len: 12
v_gene: TRBV29-1
CDR3aa: SVGLLYSTDTQY

abundance: few
j_gene: TRBJ2-5
len: 14
v_gene: TRBV12-3/TRBV12-4
CDR3aa: ASSPLGTGSLETQY

abundance: many
j_gene: TRBJ2-1
len: 19
v_gene: TRBV28
CDR3aa: ASIRLGRVLGDGRKDNEQF

abundance: -
j_gene: TRBJ2-2
len: 13
v_gene: TRBV5-1
CDR3aa: ASSLGTVNTGELF

abundance: many
j_gene: TRBJ2-7
len: 13
v_gene: TRBV10-3
CDR3aa: AISDPGQGFYEQY

abundance: few
j_gene: TRBJ2-7
len: 12
v_gene: TRBV28
CDR3aa: ASRRTDHSYEQY

abundance: many
j_gene: TRBJ2-7
len: 12
v_gene: TRBV5-1
CDR3aa: ASSATGSSYEQY

abundance: few
j_gene: TRBJ2-1
len: 13
v_gene: TRBV9
CDR3aa: ASSVGGTRVNEQF

abundance: -
j_gene: TRBJ2-5
len: 13
v_gene: TRBV6-1
CDR3aa: ASTEGVRDQETQY

abundance: -
j_gene: TRBJ1-2
len: 12
v_gene: TRBV9
CDR3aa: ASSVAGANYGYT

abundance: many
j_gene: TRBJ2-7
len: 11
v_gene: TRBV3-1
CDR3aa: ASSLGGPDEQY

abundance: many
j_gene: TRBJ2-3
len: 10
v_gene: TRBV29-1
CDR3aa: SASVMPDTQY

abundance: -
j_gene: TRBJ2-7
len: 12
v_gene: TRBV28
CDR3aa: ASRRTAAPYEQY

abundance: -
j_gene: TRBJ2-5
len: 11
v_gene: TRBV27
CDR3aa: ASRDGGQETQY

abundance: -
j_gene: TRBJ1-2
len: 13
v_gene: TRBV6-5
CDR3aa: ASSYSGQGISGYT

abundance: -
j_gene: TRBJ2-1
len: 13
v_gene: TRBV7-6
CDR3aa: ASSEGRVDYNEQF

abundance: -
j_gene: TRBJ2-1
len: 16
v_gene: TRBV5-6
CDR3aa: ASSPPHREAGTYNEQF

abundance: few
j_gene: TRBJ2-3
len: 14
v_gene: TRBV10-3
CDR3aa: AISESIAVFTDTQY

abundance: -
j_gene: TRBJ2-1
len: 12
v_gene: TRBV6-1
CDR3aa: ASSEQSGPYEQF

abundance: -
j_gene: TRBJ2-7
len: 13
v_gene: TRBV27
CDR3aa: ASSPNRGSSYEQY

abundance: -
j_gene: TRBJ2-1
len: 12
v_gene: TRBV6-1
CDR3aa: ASSLGTRGPEQF

abundance: many
j_gene: TRBJ2-2
len: 12
v_gene: TRBV7-9
CDR3aa: ASSLGDPTRELF

abundance: many
j_gene: TRBJ1-2
len: 14
v_gene: TRBV13
CDR3aa: ASSLKTGTGDYGYT

abundance: -
j_gene: TRBJ1-4
len: 13
v_gene: TRBV4-1
CDR3aa: ASSLPGQGDEKLF

abundance: few
j_gene: TRBJ2-5
len: 14
v_gene: TRBV7-9
CDR3aa: ASASLGDSLQETQY

abundance: -
j_gene: TRBJ1-1
len: 13
v_gene: TRBV4-3
CDR3aa: ASSPPAKGSTEAF

abundance: few
j_gene: TRBJ2-3
len: 15
v_gene: TRBV7-8
CDR3aa: ASSLAVELAGSDTQY

abundance: few
j_gene: TRBJ2-7
len: 11
v_gene: TRBV6-1
CDR3aa: ASSEVAAYEQY

abundance: -
j_gene: TRBJ2-5
len: 14
v_gene: TRBV4-3
CDR3aa: ASSQERGTRQETQY

abundance: -
j_gene: TRBJ2-3
len: 14
v_gene: TRBV10-3
CDR3aa: AIRGLAGVSTDTQY

abundance: many
j_gene: TRBJ2-1
len: 14
v_gene: TRBV20-1
CDR3aa: SANPSTSGSANEQF

abundance: -
j_gene: TRBJ2-3
len: 12
v_gene: TRBV9
CDR3aa: ASSVGTNPDTQY

abundance: few
j_gene: TRBJ2-7
len: 13
v_gene: TRBV6-1
CDR3aa: ASRISGESSYEQY